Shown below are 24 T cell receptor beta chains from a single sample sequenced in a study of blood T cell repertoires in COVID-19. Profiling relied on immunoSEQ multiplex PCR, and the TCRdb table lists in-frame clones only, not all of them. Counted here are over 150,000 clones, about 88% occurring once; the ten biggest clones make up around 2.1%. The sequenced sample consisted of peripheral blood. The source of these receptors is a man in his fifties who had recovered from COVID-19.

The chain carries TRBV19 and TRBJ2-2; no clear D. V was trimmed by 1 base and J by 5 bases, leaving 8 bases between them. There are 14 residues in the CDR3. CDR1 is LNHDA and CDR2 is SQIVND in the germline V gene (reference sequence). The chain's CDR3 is CASSIGVRTGELFF. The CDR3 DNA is TGTGCCAGTAGTATAGGAGTCAGGACCGGGGAGCTGTTTTTT. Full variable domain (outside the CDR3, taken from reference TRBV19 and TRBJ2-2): DGGITQSPKYLFRKEGQNVTLSCEQNLNHDAMYWYRQDPGQGLRLIYYSQIVNDFQKGDIAEGYSVSREKKESFPLTVTSAQKNPTAFYLCASSIGVRTGELFFGEGSRLTVL.

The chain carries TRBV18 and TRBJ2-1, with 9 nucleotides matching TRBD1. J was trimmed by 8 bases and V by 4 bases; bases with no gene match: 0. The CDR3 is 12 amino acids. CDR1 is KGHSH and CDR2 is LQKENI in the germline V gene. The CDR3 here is CASSRDRDEQFF. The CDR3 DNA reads TGTGCCAGCTCACGGGACAGGGATGAGCAGTTCTTC.

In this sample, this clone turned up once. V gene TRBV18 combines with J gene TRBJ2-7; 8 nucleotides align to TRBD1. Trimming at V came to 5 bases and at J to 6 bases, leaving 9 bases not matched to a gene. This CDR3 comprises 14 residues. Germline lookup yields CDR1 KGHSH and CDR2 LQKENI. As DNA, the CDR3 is TGTGCCAGCTCATCAGACAGGGGCGGTTCCGAGCAGTACTTC. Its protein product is CASSSDRGGSEQYF.

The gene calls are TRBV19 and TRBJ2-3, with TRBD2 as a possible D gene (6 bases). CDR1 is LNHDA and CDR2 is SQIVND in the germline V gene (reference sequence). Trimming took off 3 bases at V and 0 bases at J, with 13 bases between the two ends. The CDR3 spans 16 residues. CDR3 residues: CASSMDTGASTDTQYF. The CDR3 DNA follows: TGTGCCAGTAGTATGGATACGGGAGCTAGCACAGATACGCAGTATTTT.

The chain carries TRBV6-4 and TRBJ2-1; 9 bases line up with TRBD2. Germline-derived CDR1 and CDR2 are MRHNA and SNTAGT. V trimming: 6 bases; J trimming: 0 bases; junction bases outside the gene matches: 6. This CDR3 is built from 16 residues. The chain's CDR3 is CASSEVSGSSYNEQFF. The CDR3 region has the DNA TGTGCCAGCAGCGAGGTTAGCGGGAGCTCCTACAATGAGCAGTTCTTC.

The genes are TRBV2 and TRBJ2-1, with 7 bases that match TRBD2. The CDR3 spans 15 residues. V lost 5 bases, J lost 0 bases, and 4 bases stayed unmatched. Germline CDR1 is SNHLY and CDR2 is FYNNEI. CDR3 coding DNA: TGTGCCAGCAGTCTAGCGGCAAGCTCCTACAATGAGCAGTTCTTC. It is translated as CASSLAASSYNEQFF.

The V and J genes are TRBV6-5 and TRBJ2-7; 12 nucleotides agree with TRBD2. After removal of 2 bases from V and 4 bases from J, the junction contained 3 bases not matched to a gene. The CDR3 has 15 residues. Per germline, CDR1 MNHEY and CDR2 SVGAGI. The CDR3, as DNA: TGTGCCAGCAGTTACCGACTAGCGGGAGTTTACGAGCAGTACTTC. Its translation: CASSYRLAGVYEQYF.

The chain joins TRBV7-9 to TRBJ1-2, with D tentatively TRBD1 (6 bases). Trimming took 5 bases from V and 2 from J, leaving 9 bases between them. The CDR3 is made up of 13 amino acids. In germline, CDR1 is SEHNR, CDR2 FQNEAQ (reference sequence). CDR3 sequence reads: CASSRQANYGYTF. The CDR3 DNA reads TGTGCCAGCAGCCGACAGGCCAACTATGGCTACACCTTC.

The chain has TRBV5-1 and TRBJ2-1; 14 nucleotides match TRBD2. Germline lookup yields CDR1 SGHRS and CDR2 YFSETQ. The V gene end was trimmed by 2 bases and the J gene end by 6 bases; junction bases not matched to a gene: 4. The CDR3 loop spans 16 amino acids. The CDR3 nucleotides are TGCGCCAGCAGCTTTTTGACTAGCGGGGGGGTCAATGAGCAGTTCTTC. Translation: CASSFLTSGGVNEQFF.

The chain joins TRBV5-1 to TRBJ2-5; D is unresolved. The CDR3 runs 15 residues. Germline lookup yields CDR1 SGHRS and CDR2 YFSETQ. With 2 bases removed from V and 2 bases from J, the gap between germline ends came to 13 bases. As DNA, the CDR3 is TGCGCCAGCAGCTTTTTAACAGTTCCTCAAGAGACCCAGTACTTC. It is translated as CASSFLTVPQETQYF.

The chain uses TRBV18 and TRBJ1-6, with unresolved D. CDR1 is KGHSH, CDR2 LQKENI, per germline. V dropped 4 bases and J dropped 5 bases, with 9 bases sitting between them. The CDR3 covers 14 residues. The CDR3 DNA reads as TGTGCCAGCTCACGAGACAAACATAATTCACCCCTCCACTTT. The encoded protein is CASSRDKHNSPLHF.

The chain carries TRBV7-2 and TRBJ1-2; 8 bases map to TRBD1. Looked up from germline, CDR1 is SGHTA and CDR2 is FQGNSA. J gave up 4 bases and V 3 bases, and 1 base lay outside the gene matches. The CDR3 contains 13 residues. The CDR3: CASSFQGAYGYTF. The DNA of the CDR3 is TGTGCCAGCAGCTTTCAGGGGGCCTATGGCTACACCTTC.

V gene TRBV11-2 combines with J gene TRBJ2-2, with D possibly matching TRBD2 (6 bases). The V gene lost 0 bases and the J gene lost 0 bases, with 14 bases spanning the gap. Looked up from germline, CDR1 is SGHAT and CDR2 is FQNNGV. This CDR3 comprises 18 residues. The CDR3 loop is CASSLDWAGSANTGELFF. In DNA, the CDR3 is TGTGCCAGCAGCTTAGATTGGGCGGGAAGCGCGAACACCGGGGAGCTGTTTTTT.

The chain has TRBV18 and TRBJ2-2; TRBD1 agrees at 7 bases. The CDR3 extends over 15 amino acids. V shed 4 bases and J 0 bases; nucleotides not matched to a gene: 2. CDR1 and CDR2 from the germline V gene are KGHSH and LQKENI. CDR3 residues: CASSLGTANTGELFF. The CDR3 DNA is TGTGCCAGCTCACTCGGGACAGCGAACACCGGGGAGCTGTTTTTT. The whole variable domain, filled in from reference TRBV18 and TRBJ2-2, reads NAGVMQNPRHLVRRRGQEARLRCSPMKGHSHVYWYRQLPEEGLKFMVYLQKENIIDESGMPKERFSAEFPKEGPSILRIQQVVRGDSAAYFCASSLGTANTGELFFGEGSRLTVL.

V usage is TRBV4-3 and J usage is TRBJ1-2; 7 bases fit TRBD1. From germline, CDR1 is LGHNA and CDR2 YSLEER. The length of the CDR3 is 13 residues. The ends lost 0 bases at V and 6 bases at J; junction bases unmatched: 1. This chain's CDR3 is CASSQETGHGYTF. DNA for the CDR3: TGCGCCAGCAGCCAAGAGACAGGGCATGGCTACACCTTC.

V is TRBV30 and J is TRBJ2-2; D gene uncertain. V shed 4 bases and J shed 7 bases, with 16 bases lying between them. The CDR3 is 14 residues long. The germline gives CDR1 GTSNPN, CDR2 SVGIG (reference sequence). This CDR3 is CAWTPSALSGELFF. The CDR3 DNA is TGTGCCTGGACCCCTTCCGCATTGAGCGGGGAGCTGTTTTTT.

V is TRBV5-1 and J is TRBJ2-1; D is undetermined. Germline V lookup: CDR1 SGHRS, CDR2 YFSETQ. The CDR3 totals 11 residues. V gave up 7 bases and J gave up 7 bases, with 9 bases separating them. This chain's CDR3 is CASSRLNEQFF. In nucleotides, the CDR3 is TGCGCCAGCTCACGGTTAAATGAGCAGTTCTTC.

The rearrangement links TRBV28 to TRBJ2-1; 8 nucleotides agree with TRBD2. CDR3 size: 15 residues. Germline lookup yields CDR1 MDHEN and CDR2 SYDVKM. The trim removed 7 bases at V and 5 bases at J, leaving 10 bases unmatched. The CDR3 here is CASIGGGSPHNEQFF. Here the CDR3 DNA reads TGTGCCAGCATTGGCGGGGGGAGTCCTCACAATGAGCAGTTCTTC.

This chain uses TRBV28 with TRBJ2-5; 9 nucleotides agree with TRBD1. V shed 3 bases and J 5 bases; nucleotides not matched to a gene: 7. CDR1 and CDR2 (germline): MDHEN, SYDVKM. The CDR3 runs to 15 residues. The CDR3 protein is CASSFAGQGGETQYF. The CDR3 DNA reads TGTGCCAGCAGTTTCGCGGGACAGGGTGGGGAGACCCAGTACTTC.

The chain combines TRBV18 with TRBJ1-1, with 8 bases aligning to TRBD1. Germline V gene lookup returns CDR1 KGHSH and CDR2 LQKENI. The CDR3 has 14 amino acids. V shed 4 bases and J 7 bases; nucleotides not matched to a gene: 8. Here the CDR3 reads CASSLGQGYGEAFF. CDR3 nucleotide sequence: TGTGCCAGCTCACTAGGACAGGGATACGGTGAAGCTTTCTTT.

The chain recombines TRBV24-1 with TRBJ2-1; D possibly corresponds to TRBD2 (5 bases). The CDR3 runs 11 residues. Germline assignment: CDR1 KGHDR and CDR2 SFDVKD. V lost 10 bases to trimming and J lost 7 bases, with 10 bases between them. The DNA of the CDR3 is TGTGCCACAGCGGAGTTTAATGAGCAGTTCTTC. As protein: CATAEFNEQFF.

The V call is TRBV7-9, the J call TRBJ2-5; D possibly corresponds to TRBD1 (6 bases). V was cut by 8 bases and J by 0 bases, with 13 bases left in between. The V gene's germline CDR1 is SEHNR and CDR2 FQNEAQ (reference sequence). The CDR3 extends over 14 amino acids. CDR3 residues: CASGRQEYQETQYF. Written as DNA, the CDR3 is TGTGCCAGCGGCCGACAGGAGTACCAAGAGACCCAGTACTTC. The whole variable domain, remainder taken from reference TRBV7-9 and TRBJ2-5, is DTGVSQNPRHKITKRGQNVTFRCDPISEHNRLYWYRQTLGQGPEFLTYFQNEAQLEKSRLLSDRFSAERPKGSFSTLEIQRTEQGDSAMYLCASGRQEYQETQYFGPGTRLLVL.

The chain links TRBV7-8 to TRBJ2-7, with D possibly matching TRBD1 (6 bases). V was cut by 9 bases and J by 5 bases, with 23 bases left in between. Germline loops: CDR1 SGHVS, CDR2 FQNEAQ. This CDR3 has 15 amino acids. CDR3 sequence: CASRPPGAFGDEQYF. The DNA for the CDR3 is TGTGCCAGTCGCCCCCCAGGGGCGTTTGGGGACGAGCAGTACTTC.

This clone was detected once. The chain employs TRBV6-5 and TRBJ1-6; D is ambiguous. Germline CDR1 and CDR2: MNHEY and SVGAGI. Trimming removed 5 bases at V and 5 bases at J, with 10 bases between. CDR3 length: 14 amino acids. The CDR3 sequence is CASSPLPDNSPLHF. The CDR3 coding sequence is TGTGCCAGCAGTCCGCTCCCAGATAATTCACCCCTCCACTTT.